This record covers a single T cell receptor beta chain. The antigen is unknown. The ends lost 3 bases at V and 13 bases at J; junction bases unmatched: 21. The germline gives CDR1 MNHNS, CDR2 SASEGT. The CDR3 is 17 amino acids. Both 60 Vbeta primers and 13 Jbeta primers went into the PCR. TCRdb's table, derived via immunoSEQ multiplex PCR, lists solely in-frame clones and lacks some. The sample has about 67,000 clones; 85% to 90% are singletons. The sample is drawn from a study of cytomegalovirus exposure and HLA in healthy donors. Overall study results and limits: Later analysis identified about 18,000 TCR beta sequences associated with HLA alleles, using a false discovery rate threshold of 0.05.

Sequencing was carried out using PBMCs. The sequence came from a woman in her twenties or thirties in good health and CMV-seropositive. This sequence joins TRBV6-1 and TRBJ2-1, with 7 bases matching TRBD2. CDR3: CASSDGLGGSLDGIQFF. CDR3 DNA: TGTGCCAGCAGTGATGGGCTCGGCGGGAGCTTAGATGGGATCCAGTTCTTC.